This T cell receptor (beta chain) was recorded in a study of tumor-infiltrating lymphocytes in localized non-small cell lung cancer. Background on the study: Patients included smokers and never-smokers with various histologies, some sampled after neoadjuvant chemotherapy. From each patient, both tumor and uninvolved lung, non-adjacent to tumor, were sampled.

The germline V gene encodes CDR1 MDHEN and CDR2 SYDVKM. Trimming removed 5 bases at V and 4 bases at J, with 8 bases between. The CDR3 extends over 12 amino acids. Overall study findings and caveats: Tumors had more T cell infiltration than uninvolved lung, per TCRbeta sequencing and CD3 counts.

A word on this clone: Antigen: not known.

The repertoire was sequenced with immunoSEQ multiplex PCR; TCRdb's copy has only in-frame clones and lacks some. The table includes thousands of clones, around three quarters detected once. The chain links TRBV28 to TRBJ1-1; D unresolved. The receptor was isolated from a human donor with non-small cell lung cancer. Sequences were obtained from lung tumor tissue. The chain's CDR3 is CASSPPGTEAFF. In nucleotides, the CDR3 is TGTGCCAGCAGTCCCCCGGGCACTGAAGCTTTCTTT.